This T cell receptor beta chain is drawn from a study of T cell responses to AZD1222 COVID-19 vaccine (dated by TCRdb to about 2021). With respect to the entire study: TCR sequencing covered about 230 trial participants: 200 to 210 given two doses of AZD1222 and around 25 given two doses of MenACWY control vaccine. Trial participants were enrolled by age into 18-55, 56-69 and 70-plus year subgroups, with 148, 28 and 57 TCR-sequenced participants respectively. Results and caveats for the whole study, not just this receptor: Most participants were white British and females outnumbered males, and the authors suggested that clonal diversity may have been underestimated. Spike-specific TCR breadth and depth rose significantly after two AZD1222 doses compared with day 0 and with MenACWY recipients. Reportedly, close to half of the unique spike-specific TCRs recognized epitopes lying outside the regions that are mutated in the B.1.351 and B.1.1.7 variants. Because no samples from the day 14 peak response were available, repertoires could be characterized only after the peak T cell response. In the small 56-69-year group, the increase in depth fell short of significance, most likely because of low power. Conclusions about previously exposed vaccinees are limited because only a handful of AZD1222 recipients were SARS-CoV-2 seropositive at baseline. Vaccine-associated CD4 TCRs spanned the whole spike protein, with dominant responses in regions 160-218 and 743-854.

Relative to germline, V is missing 2 bases and J is missing 4 bases, with 6 bases of the junction outside any gene match. The CDR3 measures 15 amino acids from cysteine to phenylalanine. CDR3 DNA is the only sequence kept; it has 45 bases, read in frame from the first base. CDR1 and CDR2 were assigned from the germline V gene as SGHTA and FQGTGA. The time point label corresponds to: sample from adult after SARS-CoV-2 infection, after symptom onset. Two convalescent COVID-19 patients, sampled after symptom onset from adults with prior SARS-CoV-2 infection, were also TCR-sequenced for comparison. The CDR3 regions of human TCRbeta chains were analyzed by immunosequencing. Regarding the original processing steps: Repertoire TCRs were matched against a reference library of SARS-CoV-2-specific TCRs generated with the MIRA antigen-specificity platform. Breadth meant the fraction of unique TCRs that were SARS-CoV-2-associated, whereas depth meant the fraction of total T cells that were SARS-CoV-2-associated. Using the MIRA data, each spike-specific TCR was assigned both to the spike region to which the TCR was reactive and to a CD4 or CD8 class. Log10-transformed breadth and depth values were compared by one-way ANOVA with Sidak's multiple comparisons tests. Drawn from immuneACCESS, this table holds only the in-frame rearrangements with V and J called that TCRdb kept. Clones are partly lost; checked studies trace under half to an unresolved V gene and leave the rest unexplained. Clone size and the V and J calls come from that table; the DNA yielded D and trimming. Present in this sample are 150,000 to 190,000 clones, roughly nine tenths of which were seen just once. The ten top clones hold 6.9% of the sample.

Points on this clone: Its antigen remains undetermined. No clone much larger than this one lies a single base away; base qualities are absent.

Recombination joined TRBV7-3 with TRBJ2-3; TRBD2 matches 7 bases in the middle. The receptor's source is an adult who had recovered from COVID-19. Material: peripheral blood, obtained after recovery from COVID-19. The CDR3 is CASSLSGGSADTQYF. At the DNA level, the sequence is TGTGCCAGCAGCTTATCAGGCGGGAGCGCAGATACGCAGTATTTT.